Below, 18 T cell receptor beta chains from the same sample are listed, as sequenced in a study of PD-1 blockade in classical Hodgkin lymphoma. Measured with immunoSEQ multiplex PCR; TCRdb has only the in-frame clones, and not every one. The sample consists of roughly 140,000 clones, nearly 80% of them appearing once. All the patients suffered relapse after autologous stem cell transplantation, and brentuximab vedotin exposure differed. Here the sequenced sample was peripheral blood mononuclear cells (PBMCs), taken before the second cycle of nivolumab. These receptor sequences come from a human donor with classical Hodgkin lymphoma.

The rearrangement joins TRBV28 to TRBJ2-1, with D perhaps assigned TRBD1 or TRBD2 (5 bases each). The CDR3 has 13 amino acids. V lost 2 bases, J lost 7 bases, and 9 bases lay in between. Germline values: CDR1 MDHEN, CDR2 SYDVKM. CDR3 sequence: CASSLHRRNEQFF. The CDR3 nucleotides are TGTGCCAGCAGTTTACACAGGAGGAATGAGCAGTTCTTC.

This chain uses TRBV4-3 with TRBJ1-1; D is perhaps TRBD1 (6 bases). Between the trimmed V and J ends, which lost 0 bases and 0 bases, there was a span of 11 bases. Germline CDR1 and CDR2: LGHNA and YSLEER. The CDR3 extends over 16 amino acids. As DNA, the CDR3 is TGCGCCAGCAGCCAAGATAAGGGGGGCATGAACACTGAAGCTTTCTTT. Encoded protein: CASSQDKGGMNTEAFF.

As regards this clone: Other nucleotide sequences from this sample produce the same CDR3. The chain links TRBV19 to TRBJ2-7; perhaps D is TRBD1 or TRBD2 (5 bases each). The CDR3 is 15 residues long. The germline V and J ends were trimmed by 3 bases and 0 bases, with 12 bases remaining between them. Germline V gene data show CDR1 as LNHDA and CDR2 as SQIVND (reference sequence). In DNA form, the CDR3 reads TGTGCCAGTAGTATCGCGGCAGGGAGCTCCTACGAGCAGTACTTC. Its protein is CASSIAAGSSYEQYF.

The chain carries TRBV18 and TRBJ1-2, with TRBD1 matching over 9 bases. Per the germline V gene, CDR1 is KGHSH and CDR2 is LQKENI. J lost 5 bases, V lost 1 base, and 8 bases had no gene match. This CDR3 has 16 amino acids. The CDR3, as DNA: TGTGCCAGCTCACCACTCATTGGACAGGGGTCGTATGGCTACACCTTC. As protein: CASSPLIGQGSYGYTF.

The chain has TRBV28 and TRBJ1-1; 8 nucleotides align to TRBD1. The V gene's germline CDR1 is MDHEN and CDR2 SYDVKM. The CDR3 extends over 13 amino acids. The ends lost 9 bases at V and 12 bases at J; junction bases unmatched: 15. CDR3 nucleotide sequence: TGTGCCAGTAATGACAGGGGCGGCTTAAAGTCTTTCTTT. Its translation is CASNDRGGLKSFF.

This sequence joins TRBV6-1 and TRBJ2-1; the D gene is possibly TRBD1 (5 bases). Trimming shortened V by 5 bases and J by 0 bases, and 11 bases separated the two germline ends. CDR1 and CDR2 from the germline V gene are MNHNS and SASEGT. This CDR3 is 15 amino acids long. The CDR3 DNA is TGTGCCAGCAGTAGACAGTCCAGCTCCTACAATGAGCAGTTCTTC. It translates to CASSRQSSSYNEQFF.

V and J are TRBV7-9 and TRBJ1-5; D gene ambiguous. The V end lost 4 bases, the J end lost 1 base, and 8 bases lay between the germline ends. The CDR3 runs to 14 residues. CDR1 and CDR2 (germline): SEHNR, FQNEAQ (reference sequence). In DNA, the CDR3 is TGTGCCAGCAGCTCCGGGGAGAGCAATCAGCCCCAGCATTTT. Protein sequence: CASSSGESNQPQHF.

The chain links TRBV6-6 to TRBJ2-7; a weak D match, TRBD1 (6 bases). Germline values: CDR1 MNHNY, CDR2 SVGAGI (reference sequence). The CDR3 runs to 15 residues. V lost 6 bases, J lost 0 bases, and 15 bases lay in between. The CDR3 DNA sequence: TGTGCCAGCAGCTGGGGGACACTCAGCTCCTACGAGCAGTACTTC. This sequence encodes CASSWGTLSSYEQYF.

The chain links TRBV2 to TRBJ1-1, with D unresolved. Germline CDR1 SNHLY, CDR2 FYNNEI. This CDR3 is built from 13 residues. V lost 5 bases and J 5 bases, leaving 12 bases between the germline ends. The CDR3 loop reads CASSTDHRTEAFF. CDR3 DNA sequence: TGTGCCAGCAGTACCGATCATCGAACTGAAGCTTTCTTT.

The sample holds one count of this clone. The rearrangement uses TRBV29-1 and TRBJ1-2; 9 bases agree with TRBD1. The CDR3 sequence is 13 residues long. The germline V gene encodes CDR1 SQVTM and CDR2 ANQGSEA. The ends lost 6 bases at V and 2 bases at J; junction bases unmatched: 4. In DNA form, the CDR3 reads TGCAGCGTGAGGGACAGGGTAAACTATGGCTACACCTTC. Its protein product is CSVRDRVNYGYTF.

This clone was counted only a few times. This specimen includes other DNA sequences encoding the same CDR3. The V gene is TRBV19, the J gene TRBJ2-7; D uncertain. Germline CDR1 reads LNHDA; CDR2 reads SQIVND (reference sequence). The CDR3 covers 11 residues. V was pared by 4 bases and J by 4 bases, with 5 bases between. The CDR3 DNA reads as TGTGCCAGTAGTACCCTATACGAGCAGTACTTC. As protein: CASSTLYEQYF.

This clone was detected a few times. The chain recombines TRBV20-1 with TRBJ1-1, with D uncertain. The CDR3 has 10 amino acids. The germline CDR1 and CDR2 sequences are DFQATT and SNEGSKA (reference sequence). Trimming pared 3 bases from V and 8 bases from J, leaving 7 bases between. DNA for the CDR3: TGCAGTGCTAGTGAGGTGGAAGCTTTCTTT. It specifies CSASEVEAFF.

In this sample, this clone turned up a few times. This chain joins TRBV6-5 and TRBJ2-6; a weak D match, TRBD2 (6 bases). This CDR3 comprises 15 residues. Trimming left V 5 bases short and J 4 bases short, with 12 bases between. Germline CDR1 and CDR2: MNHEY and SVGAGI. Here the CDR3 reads CASSQSGLGANVLTF. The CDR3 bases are TGTGCCAGCAGTCAATCTGGACTAGGGGCCAACGTCCTGACTTTC.

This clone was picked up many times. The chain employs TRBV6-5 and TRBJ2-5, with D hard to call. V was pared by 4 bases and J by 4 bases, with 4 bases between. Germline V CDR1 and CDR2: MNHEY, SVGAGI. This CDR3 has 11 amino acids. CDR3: CASSSGETQYF. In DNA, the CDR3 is TGTGCCAGCAGTTCCGGAGAGACCCAGTACTTC.

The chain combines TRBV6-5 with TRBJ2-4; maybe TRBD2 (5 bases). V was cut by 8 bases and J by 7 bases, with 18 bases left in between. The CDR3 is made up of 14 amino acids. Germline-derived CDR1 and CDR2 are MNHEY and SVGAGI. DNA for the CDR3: TGTGCCAGCCGGGATTCCATGAGGAGGAACATTCAGTACTTC. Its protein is CASRDSMRRNIQYF.

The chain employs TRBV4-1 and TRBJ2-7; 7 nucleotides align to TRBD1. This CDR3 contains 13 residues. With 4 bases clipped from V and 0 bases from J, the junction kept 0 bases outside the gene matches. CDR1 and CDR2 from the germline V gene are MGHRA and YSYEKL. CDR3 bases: TGCGCCAGCAGCCGGACAGGCTCCTACGAGCAGTACTTC. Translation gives CASSRTGSYEQYF.

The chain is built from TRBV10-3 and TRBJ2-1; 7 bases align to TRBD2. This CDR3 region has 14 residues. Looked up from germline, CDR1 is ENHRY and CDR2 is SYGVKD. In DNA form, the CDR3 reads TGTGCTTCGGGTGGGAGGGCCCCCGACGGGGAGCAGTTCTTC. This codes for CASGGRAPDGEQFF.

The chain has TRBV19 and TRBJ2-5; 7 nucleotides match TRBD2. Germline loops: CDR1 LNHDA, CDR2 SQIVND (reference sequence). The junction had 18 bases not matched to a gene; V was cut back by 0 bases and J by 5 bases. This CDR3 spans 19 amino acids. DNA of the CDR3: TGTGCCAGTAGTATAGATCATGGTCGGGGAGGGCCCCGGGCGGAGACCCAGTACTTC. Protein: CASSIDHGRGGPRAETQYF.